The T cell receptor (beta chain) described here comes from a study of PD-1 blockade in classical Hodgkin lymphoma. Sequencing used immunoSEQ multiplex PCR; TCRdb keeps in-frame clones, though not all of them. Of some 150,000 clones in the sample, just under 80% are singletons; the top ten hold roughly 8.4%. Each of the patients experienced relapse following autologous stem cell transplantation, and their brentuximab vedotin exposure differed. The CDR3 runs to 13 residues. Germline-derived CDR1 and CDR2 are MNHEY and SVGAGI. Trimming pared 3 bases from V and 7 bases from J, leaving 13 bases between. The TCR sequence derives from a human donor with classical Hodgkin lymphoma. Sample: peripheral blood mononuclear cells (PBMCs), taken before the second cycle of nivolumab. The J gene is TRBJ2-7, the V gene TRBV6-5; D might be TRBD1 (5 bases). This CDR3 is CASSYLGRREQYF. The CDR3 region has the DNA TGTGCCAGCAGTTATTTGGGGCGACGGGAGCAGTACTTC.